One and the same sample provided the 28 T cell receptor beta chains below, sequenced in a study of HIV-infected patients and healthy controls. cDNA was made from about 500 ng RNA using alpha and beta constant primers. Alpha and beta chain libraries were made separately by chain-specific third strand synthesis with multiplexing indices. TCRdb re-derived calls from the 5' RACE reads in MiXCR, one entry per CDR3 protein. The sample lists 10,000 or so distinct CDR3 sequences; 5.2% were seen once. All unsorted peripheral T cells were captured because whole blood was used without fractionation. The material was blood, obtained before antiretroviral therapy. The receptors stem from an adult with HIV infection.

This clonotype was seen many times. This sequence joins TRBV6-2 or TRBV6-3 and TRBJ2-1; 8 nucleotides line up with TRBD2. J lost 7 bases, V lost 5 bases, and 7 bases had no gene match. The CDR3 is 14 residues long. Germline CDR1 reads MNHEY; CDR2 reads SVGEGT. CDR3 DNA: TGTGCCAGCAGTCCCCGGGGGGGCAGGAATGAGCAGTTCTTC. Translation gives CASSPRGGRNEQFF.

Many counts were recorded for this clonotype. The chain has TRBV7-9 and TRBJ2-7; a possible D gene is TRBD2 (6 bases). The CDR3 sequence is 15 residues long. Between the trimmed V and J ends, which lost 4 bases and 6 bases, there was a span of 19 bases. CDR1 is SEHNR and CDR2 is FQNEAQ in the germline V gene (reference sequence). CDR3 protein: CASSSPGSRPGEQYF. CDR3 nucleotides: TGTGCCAGCAGCTCACCCGGGAGCAGGCCCGGCGAGCAGTACTTC.

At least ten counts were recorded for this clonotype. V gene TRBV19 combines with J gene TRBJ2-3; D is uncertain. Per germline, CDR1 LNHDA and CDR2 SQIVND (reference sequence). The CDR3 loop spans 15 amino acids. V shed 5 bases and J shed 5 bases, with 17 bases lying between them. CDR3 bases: TGTGCCAGTAGTGGGCAGACAACCTGGGGAGATACGCAGTATTTT. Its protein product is CASSGQTTWGDTQYF.

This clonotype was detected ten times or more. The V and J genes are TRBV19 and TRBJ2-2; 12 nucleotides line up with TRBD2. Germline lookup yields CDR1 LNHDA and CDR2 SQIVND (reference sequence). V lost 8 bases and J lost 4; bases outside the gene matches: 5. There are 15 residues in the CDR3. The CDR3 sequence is CASRSSGRGTGELFF. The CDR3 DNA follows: TGTGCCAGTCGATCTAGCGGGAGGGGCACCGGGGAGCTGTTTTTT.

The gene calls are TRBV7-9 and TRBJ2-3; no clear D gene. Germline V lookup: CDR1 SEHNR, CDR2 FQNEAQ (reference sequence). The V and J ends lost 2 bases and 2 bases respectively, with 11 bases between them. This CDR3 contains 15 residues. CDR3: CASSLNSRDTDTQYF. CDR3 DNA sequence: TGTGCCAGCAGCTTAAACAGTAGAGACACAGATACGCAGTATTTT.

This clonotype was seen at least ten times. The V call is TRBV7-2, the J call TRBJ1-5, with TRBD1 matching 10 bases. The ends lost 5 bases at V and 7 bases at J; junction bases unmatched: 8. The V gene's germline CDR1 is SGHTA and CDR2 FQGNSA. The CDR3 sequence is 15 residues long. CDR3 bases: TGTGCCAGCAGCCAGACAGGGGGCGGTTTGCAGCCCCAGCATTTT. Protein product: CASSQTGGGLQPQHF.

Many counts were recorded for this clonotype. This chain's CDR3 is CASSQEGGFEEQYF. Here the CDR3 DNA reads TGTGCCAGCAGCCAAGAGGGGGGTTTTGAAGAGCAGTACTTC. The chain combines TRBV3-1 with TRBJ2-7; D might be TRBD2 (6 bases). Trimming stripped 0 bases from V and 7 bases from J, with 13 bases between. The CDR3 sequence is 14 residues long. CDR1 is LGHDT, CDR2 YNNKEL, per germline (reference sequence).

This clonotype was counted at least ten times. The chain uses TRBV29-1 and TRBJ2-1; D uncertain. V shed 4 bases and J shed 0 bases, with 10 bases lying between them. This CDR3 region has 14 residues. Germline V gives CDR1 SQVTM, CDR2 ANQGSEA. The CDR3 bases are TGCAGCGTTGTGAGACCGAGCTCCTACAATGAGCAGTTCTTC. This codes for CSVVRPSSYNEQFF.

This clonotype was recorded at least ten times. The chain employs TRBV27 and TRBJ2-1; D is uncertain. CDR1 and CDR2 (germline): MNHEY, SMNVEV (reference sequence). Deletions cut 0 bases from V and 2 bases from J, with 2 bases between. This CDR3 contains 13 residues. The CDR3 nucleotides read TGTGCCAGCAGTTTATCAGCCTACAATGAGCAGTTCTTC. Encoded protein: CASSLSAYNEQFF.

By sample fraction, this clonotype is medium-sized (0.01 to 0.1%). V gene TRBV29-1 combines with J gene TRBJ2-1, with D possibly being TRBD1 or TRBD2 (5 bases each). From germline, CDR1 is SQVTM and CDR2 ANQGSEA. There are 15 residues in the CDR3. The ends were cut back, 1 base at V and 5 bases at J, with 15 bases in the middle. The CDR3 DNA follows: TGCAGCGTTGAAGGGGATTGGGACGCTAACAATGAGCAGTTCTTC. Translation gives CSVEGDWDANNEQFF.

DNA of the CDR3: TGTGCCAGCAGCTGGTGGCGGGGGGACAACACCGGGGAGCTGTTTTTT. Encoded protein: CASSWWRGDNTGELFF. The V gene is TRBV7-9, the J gene TRBJ2-2, with 8 bases matching TRBD2. Germline trimming cut 4 bases from V and 2 bases from J; bases unmatched to any gene: 6. Looked up from germline, CDR1 is SEHNR and CDR2 is FQNEAQ (reference sequence). The CDR3 runs to 16 residues.

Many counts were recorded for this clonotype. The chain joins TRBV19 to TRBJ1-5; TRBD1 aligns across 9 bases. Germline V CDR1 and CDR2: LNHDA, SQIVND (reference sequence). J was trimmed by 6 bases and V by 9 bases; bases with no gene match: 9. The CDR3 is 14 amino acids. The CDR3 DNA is TGTGCCAGCCGGACAGGGGAACCGGGTCAGCCCCAGCATTTT. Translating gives CASRTGEPGQPQHF.

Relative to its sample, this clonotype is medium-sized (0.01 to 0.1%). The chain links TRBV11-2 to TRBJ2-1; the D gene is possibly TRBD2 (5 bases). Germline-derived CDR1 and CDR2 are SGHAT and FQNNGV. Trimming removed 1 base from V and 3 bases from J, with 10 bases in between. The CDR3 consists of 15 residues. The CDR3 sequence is CASSLVVGSYNEQFF. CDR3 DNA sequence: TGTGCCAGCAGCTTAGTGGTAGGGAGCTACAATGAGCAGTTCTTC.

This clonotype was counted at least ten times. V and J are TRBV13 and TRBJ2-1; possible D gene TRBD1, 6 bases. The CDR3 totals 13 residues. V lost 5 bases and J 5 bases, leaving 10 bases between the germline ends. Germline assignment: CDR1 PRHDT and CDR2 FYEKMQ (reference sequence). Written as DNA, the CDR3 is TGTGCCAGCAGCATTAACAGGGACAATGAGCAGTTCTTC. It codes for CASSINRDNEQFF.

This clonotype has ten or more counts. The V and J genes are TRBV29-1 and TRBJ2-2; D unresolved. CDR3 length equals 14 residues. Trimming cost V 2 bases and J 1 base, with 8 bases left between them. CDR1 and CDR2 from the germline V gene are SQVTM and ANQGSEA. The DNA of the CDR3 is TGCAGCGTTGAAAGGATACAGAACACCGGGGAGCTGTTTTTT. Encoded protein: CSVERIQNTGELFF.

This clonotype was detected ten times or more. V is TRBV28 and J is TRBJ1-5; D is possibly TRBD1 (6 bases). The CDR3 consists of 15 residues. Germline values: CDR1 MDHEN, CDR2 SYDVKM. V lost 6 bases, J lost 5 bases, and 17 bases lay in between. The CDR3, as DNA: TGTGCCAGCAGCGTAACCGGGACAACCTATCAGCCCCAGCATTTT. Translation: CASSVTGTTYQPQHF.

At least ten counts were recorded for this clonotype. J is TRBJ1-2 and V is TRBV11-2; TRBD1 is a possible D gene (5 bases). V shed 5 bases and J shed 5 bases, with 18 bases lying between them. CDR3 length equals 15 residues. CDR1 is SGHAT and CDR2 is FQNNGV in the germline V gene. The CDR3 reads CASSQAGRTLYGYTF. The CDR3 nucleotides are TGTGCCAGCAGCCAGGCGGGACGGACACTTTATGGCTACACCTTC. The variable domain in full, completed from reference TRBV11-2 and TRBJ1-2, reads EAGVAQSPRYKIIEKRQSVAFWCNPISGHATLYWYQQILGQGPKLLIQFQNNGVVDDSQLPKDRFSAERLKGVDSTLKIQPAKLEDSAVYLCASSQAGRTLYGYTFGSGTRLTVV.

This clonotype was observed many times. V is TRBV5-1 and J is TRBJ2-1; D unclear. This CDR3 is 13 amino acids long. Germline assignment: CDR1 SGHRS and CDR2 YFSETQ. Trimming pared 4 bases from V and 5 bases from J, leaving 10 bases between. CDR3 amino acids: CASSRDINNEQFF. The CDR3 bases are TGCGCCAGCAGCAGAGACATAAACAATGAGCAGTTCTTC.

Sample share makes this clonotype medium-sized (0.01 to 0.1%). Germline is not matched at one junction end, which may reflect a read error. The CDR3 DNA is TGTGCCAGCAGCCAAGGCTGGGAGCCCCTTCACTTC. Translated: CASSQGWEPLHF. The V and J genes are TRBV3-1 and TRBJ2-5; D possibly corresponds to TRBD2 (5 bases). The CDR3 length is 12 residues. CDR1 and CDR2 from the germline V gene are LGHDT and YNNKEL (reference sequence).

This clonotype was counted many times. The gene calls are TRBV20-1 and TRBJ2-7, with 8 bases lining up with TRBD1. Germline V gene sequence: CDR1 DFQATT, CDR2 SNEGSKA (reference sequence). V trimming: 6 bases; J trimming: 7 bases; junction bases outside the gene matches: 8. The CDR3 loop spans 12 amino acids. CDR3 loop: CSAPGTGTEQYF. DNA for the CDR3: TGCAGTGCCCCAGGGACAGGTACAGAGCAGTACTTC.

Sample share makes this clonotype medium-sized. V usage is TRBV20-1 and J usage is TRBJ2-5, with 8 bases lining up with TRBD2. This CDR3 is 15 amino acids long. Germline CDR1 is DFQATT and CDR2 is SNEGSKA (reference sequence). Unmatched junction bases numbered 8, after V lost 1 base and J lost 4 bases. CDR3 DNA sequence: TGCAGTGCTAGAGTGCCTTCCGGGGGGGCAGAGACCCAGTACTTC. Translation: CSARVPSGGAETQYF.

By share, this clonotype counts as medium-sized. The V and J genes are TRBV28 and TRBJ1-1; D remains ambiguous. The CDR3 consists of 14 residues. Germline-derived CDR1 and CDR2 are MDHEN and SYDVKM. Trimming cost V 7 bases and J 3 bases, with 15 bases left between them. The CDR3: CASTLSRSDTEAFF. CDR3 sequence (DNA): TGTGCCAGCACCCTGTCGCGGAGTGACACTGAAGCTTTCTTT. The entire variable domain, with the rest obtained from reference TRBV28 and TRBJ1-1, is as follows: DVKVTQSSRYLVKRTGEKVFLECVQDMDHENMFWYRQDPGLGLRLIYFSYDVKMKEKGDIPEGYSVSREKKERFSLILESASTNQTSMYLCASTLSRSDTEAFFGQGTRLTVV.

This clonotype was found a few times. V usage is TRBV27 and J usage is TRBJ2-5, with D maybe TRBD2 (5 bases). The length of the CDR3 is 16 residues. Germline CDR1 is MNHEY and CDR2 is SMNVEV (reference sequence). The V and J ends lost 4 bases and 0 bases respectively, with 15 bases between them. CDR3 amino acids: CASSSLVGSYQETQYF. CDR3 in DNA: TGTGCCAGCAGTTCGCTCGTTGGGAGTTACCAAGAGACCCAGTACTTC.

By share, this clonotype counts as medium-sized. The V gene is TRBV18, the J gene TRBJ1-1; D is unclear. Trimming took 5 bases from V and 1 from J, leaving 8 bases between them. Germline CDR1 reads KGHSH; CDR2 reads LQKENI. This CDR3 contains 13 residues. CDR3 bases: TGTGCCAGCTCAGTGGTGGGGAACACTGAAGCTTTCTTT. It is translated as CASSVVGNTEAFF. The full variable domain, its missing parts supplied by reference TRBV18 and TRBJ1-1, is NAGVMQNPRHLVRRRGQEARLRCSPMKGHSHVYWYRQLPEEGLKFMVYLQKENIIDESGMPKERFSAEFPKEGPSILRIQQVVRGDSAAYFCASSVVGNTEAFFGQGTRLTVV.

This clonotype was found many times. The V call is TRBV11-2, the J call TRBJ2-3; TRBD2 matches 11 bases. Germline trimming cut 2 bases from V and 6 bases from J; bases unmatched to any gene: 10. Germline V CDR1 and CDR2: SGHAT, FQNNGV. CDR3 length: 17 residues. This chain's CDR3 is CASSLLTSGTPRDTQYF. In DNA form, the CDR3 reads TGTGCCAGCAGCTTATTGACTAGCGGGACCCCTCGGGATACGCAGTATTTT. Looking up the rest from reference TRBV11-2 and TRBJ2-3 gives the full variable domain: EAGVAQSPRYKIIEKRQSVAFWCNPISGHATLYWYQQILGQGPKLLIQFQNNGVVDDSQLPKDRFSAERLKGVDSTLKIQPAKLEDSAVYLCASSLLTSGTPRDTQYFGPGTRLTVL.

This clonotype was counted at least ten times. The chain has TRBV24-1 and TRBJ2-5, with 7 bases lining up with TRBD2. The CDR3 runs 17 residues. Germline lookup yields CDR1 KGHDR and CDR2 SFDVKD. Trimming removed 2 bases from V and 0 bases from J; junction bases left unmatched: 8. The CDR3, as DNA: TGTGCCACCAGTGATTACCCAGCGGGGATCTACCAAGAGACCCAGTACTTC. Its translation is CATSDYPAGIYQETQYF.

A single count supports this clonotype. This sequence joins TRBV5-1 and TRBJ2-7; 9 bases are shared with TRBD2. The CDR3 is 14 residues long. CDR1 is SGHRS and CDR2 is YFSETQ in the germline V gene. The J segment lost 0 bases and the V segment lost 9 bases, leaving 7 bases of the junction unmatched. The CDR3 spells CATTPSGDSYEQYF. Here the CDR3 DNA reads TGCGCCACGACCCCTAGCGGGGACTCCTACGAGCAGTACTTC.

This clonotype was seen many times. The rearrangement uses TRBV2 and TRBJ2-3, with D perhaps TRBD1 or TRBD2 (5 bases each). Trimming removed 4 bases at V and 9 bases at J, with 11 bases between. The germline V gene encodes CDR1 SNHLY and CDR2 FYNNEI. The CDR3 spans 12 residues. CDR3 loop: CASSGDGKTQYF. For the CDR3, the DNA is TGTGCCAGCAGTGGGGACGGAAAAACGCAGTATTTT.